The entry below describes one TCR beta chain. Its antigen remains unknown. Clones were read by immunoSEQ multiplex PCR, and TCRdb kept only the in-frame ones, dropping some. The sample contains 3,000 to 4,000 clones, about 80% of which appear only once. This sample is part of a study of T cells after posttransplantation cyclophosphamide. CDR3 length: 14 amino acids. Per germline, CDR1 SGHKS and CDR2 YYEKEE (reference sequence). V lost 1 base, J lost 7 bases, and 11 bases lay in between. Findings of the study overall: Later post-transplant blood repertoires were often dominated by donor CD8+ memory clones. After PTCy, TRB diversity resembled that of CNI/methotrexate controls. Skin or GI-infiltrating T cells shared few TRB sequences with blood.

This sequence joins TRBV5-5 and TRBJ1-4, with D tentatively TRBD1 (5 bases). The sample taken for sequencing was CD8+ T cells sorted from bone marrow. This receptor was obtained from a woman aged 60-75 years in good health, CMV-negative, and a related stem cell transplant donor. The CDR3 nucleotides are TGTGCCAGCAGCTTGTTCAGGGTAAGTGAAAAACTGTTTTTT. It is translated as CASSLFRVSEKLFF.